This T cell receptor (beta chain) was recorded in a study of response to subunit inactivated influenza vaccine. This clonotype was found a few times. The antigen remains unidentified. TCRdb independently ran MiXCR on the RT-PCR reads; one entry per CDR3 protein. The repertoire has under 850,000 distinct CDR3 sequences, about 18% of them found once; the top ten carry 9.5% to 13%. Germline loops: CDR1 LGHNA, CDR2 YNFKEQ. Trimming stripped 0 bases from V and 5 bases from J, with 16 bases between. This CDR3 has 16 amino acids. Points from the study as a whole: That few new T cells are recruited by each seasonal influenza vaccination was the authors' suggestion.

Sequenced material: PBMCs from blood, taken around 5 days after vaccination. This chain links TRBV4-2 with TRBJ2-5; D might be TRBD2 (5 bases). The receptor was derived from a man aged 50 or older who received an inactivated influenza vaccine. CDR3 sequence (DNA): TGTGCCAGCAGCCAAGATCGTGCAGGTCCGGGGGAGACCCAGTACTTC. It specifies CASSQDRAGPGETQYF.